This passage covers 15 T cell receptor beta chains from one sample sequenced in a study of blood T cell repertoires in COVID-19 (dated by TCRdb to about 2020). The method behind the library was the immunoSEQ multiplex PCR assay. What TCRdb holds here is the immuneACCESS table cut down to in-frame rearrangements. Part of the clones is not present; checked against another copy, under half of the missing clones reflect an unresolved V gene, and the others are unexplained. The sample table contains tens of thousands of clones; only one count was recorded for roughly 89% of them. The ten largest clones represent 1.6% of the sample. The sequencing input was peripheral blood. The receptors were sampled from a man aged 50 to 59 with acute or convalescent COVID-19.

The J gene is TRBJ1-6, the V gene TRBV6-2 or TRBV6-3; possibly TRBD1 for D (6 bases). Germline V gene sequence: CDR1 MNHEY, CDR2 SVGEGT. V lost 5 bases, J lost 7 bases, and 12 bases lay in between. This CDR3 is 14 amino acids long. The CDR3 DNA reads as TGTGCCAGCAGTCAGACAGGCCCGAATTCACCCCTCCACTTT. This codes for CASSQTGPNSPLHF.

Comment on this clone: Other DNA sequences in this sample translate to the same CDR3. V gene TRBV4-3 combines with J gene TRBJ2-1, with D possibly being TRBD2 (5 bases). Trimming took 3 bases from V and 0 from J, leaving 9 bases between them. Germline loops: CDR1 LGHNA, CDR2 YSLEER. The CDR3 spans 15 residues. The CDR3 sequence: CASSQDSSSYNEQFF. CDR3 DNA sequence: TGCGCCAGCAGCCAGGACTCCAGCTCCTACAATGAGCAGTTCTTC.

The rearrangement uses TRBV27 and TRBJ2-1; 12 nucleotides align to TRBD2. The V and J ends lost 3 bases and 2 bases, in that order; junction bases with no gene match: 8. The V gene's germline CDR1 is MNHEY and CDR2 SMNVEV (reference sequence). The CDR3 totals 18 residues. CDR3 nucleotide sequence: TGTGCCAGCAGTTTGAGTCTAGCGGGGGGGTTCGCCTACAATGAGCAGTTCTTC. It yields the protein CASSLSLAGGFAYNEQFF.

The V gene is TRBV7-8, the J gene TRBJ2-7, with a weak D call TRBD1 (6 bases). From germline, CDR1 is SGHVS and CDR2 FQNEAQ. The CDR3 spans 17 residues. Trimming cost V 6 bases and J 0 bases, with 21 bases left between them. CDR3 residues: CASRKTTRQAGSYEQYF. The CDR3 DNA sequence: TGTGCCAGCAGGAAAACTACTCGACAGGCCGGCTCCTACGAGCAGTACTTC.

The V gene is TRBV4-2, the J gene TRBJ1-2; D is possibly TRBD1 (6 bases). The CDR3 runs 14 residues. With 0 bases removed from V and 8 bases from J, the gap between germline ends came to 13 bases. Germline-derived CDR1 and CDR2 are LGHNA and YNFKEQ. CDR3 coding DNA: TGTGCCAGCAGCCAAGATCGCACAGGGACCGGCTACACCTTC. Amino acids: CASSQDRTGTGYTF.

The chain uses TRBV6-5 and TRBJ1-2, with D possibly matching TRBD1 (6 bases). With 5 bases removed from V and 2 bases from J, the gap between germline ends came to 6 bases. The CDR3 is made up of 12 amino acids. CDR1 is MNHEY and CDR2 is SVGAGI in the germline V gene. The CDR3 here is CASSTGNYGYTF. CDR3 DNA: TGTGCCAGCAGTACAGGGAACTATGGCTACACCTTC.

The CDR3 spells CASNPSGETQYF. CDR3 nucleotide sequence: TGTGCCAGCAACCCCTCGGGAGAGACCCAGTACTTC. The chain couples TRBV7-9 to TRBJ2-5, with D unclear. Looked up from germline, CDR1 is SEHNR and CDR2 is FQNEAQ (reference sequence). V lost 7 bases and J lost 4, with 10 bases in between. The CDR3 has 12 amino acids.

The chain carries TRBV5-6 and TRBJ2-3; D gene unclear. This CDR3 comprises 17 residues. V was pared by 2 bases and J by 2 bases, with 18 bases between. Germline values: CDR1 SGHDT, CDR2 YYEEEE. CDR3: CASSFSGLQEPTDTQYF. CDR3 DNA sequence: TGTGCCAGCAGCTTTTCCGGCTTGCAGGAACCCACAGATACGCAGTATTTT.

This CDR3 is CASSIASGDLMDTQYF. The DNA for the CDR3 is TGTGCCAGTAGTATAGCCAGCGGTGATCTTATGGATACGCAGTATTTT. This chain connects TRBV19 to TRBJ2-3; a possible D gene is TRBD2 (5 bases). The germline V and J ends were trimmed by 1 base and 6 bases, with 17 bases remaining between them. Per the germline V gene, CDR1 is LNHDA and CDR2 is SQIVND (reference sequence). CDR3 size: 16 residues.

V gene TRBV5-1 combines with J gene TRBJ1-3; 7 positions match TRBD1. This CDR3 contains 15 residues. V was pared by 0 bases and J by 5 bases, with 5 bases of the junction left unmatched. Per the germline V gene, CDR1 is SGHRS and CDR2 is YFSETQ. The CDR3 loop is CASSLVGGDRNTIYF. In nucleotides, the CDR3 is TGCGCCAGCAGCTTGGTAGGGGGCGACCGAAACACCATATATTTT.

This chain connects TRBV28 to TRBJ1-1; D is possibly TRBD1 (5 bases). Germline V gene data show CDR1 as MDHEN and CDR2 as SYDVKM. The CDR3 contains 14 residues. Trimming left V 3 bases short and J 4 bases short, with 12 bases between. CDR3 protein: CASSLGRAGTEAFF. The CDR3 nucleotides are TGTGCCAGCAGTTTGGGCAGGGCCGGCACTGAAGCTTTCTTT.

The gene calls are TRBV19 and TRBJ1-5, with no clear D. The V gene's germline CDR1 is LNHDA and CDR2 SQIVND (reference sequence). This CDR3 comprises 13 residues. Trimming left V 6 bases short and J 4 bases short, with 10 bases between. This CDR3 reads CASREASNQPQHF. The CDR3, as DNA: TGTGCCAGTAGGGAGGCTAGTAATCAGCCCCAGCATTTT.

This chain links TRBV28 with TRBJ1-2; D is uncertain. V was trimmed by 6 bases and J by 4 bases, leaving 12 bases between them. This CDR3 has 13 amino acids. Germline CDR1 reads MDHEN; CDR2 reads SYDVKM. For the CDR3, the DNA is TGTGCCAGCAGCCCTATTGGGCCCTATGGCTACACCTTC. As protein: CASSPIGPYGYTF.

This chain uses TRBV5-1 with TRBJ2-7, with a weak D call TRBD2 (5 bases). Looked up from germline, CDR1 is SGHRS and CDR2 is YFSETQ. This CDR3 is built from 13 residues. V lost 0 bases, J lost 6 bases, and 10 bases lay in between. The CDR3 loop is CASSLGPAGEQYF. The DNA for the CDR3 is TGCGCCAGCAGCTTGGGCCCGGCGGGCGAGCAGTACTTC.

The CDR3: CASSLARTGTEQYF. CDR3 in DNA: TGTGCCAGCAGCTTAGCCCGGACAGGGACTGAGCAGTACTTC. The chain links TRBV7-6 to TRBJ2-7, with TRBD1 matching over 8 bases. The germline V gene encodes CDR1 SGHVS and CDR2 FNYEAQ. Trimming removed 0 bases from V and 7 bases from J; junction bases left unmatched: 5. This CDR3 contains 14 residues. The full variable domain, with the rest looked up from reference TRBV7-6 and TRBJ2-7, is GAGVSQSPRYKVTKRGQDVALRCDPISGHVSLYWYRQALGQGPEFLTYFNYEAQQDKSGLPNDRFSAERPEGSISTLTIQRTEQRDSAMYRCASSLARTGTEQYFGPGTRLTVT.